A single sample is the source of the 6 T cell receptor beta chains below, sequenced in a study of T cells after yellow fever vaccination. TCRdb recomputed calls from the 5' RACE reads with MiXCR, one row per CDR3 protein. Of some 22,000 distinct CDR3 sequences in the sample, 5.2% were seen once. The specimen was PBMCs, either bulk or a sorted T-cell subset (CD4+, CD8+, memory, or dextramer-sorted; not recorded which), collected about 41 days after the first yellow fever vaccination. The source of these receptors is a man aged 18 to 35 who received the YFV17D yellow fever vaccine.

Many counts were recorded for this clonotype. V is TRBV5-6 and J is TRBJ1-2; tentative D call: TRBD1 (5 bases). The CDR3 length is 14 residues. Germline lookup yields CDR1 SGHDT and CDR2 YYEEEE. The V end was cut by 4 bases, the J end by 3 bases, with 13 bases between. CDR3 region: CASSQGRVDYGYTF. The CDR3 bases are TGTGCCAGCAGCCAGGGACGGGTGGACTATGGCTACACCTTC.

This clonotype occurred many times. The V and J genes are TRBV10-3 and TRBJ2-1; no reliable D call. The CDR3 is 10 amino acids. V was clipped by 7 bases and J by 12 bases, with 10 bases between them. Germline lookup yields CDR1 ENHRY and CDR2 SYGVKD. CDR3 in DNA: TGTGCCATCACCGAGATGAGGCAGTTCTTC. The encoded protein is CAITEMRQFF.

This clonotype came up many times. The chain employs TRBV12-3 or TRBV12-4 and TRBJ1-2; tentative D call: TRBD1 (6 bases). This CDR3 contains 15 residues. V gave up 2 bases and J gave up 8 bases, with 18 bases separating them. The CDR3, as DNA: TGTGCCAGCAGTTTAACCCCGGGACAATCTCGAGGCTACACCTTC. This translates into CASSLTPGQSRGYTF.

This clonotype was recorded at least ten times. The gene calls are TRBV4-3 and TRBJ2-5; 8 nucleotides line up with TRBD2. Germline lookup yields CDR1 LGHNA and CDR2 YSLEER. CDR3 length: 19 residues. The V gene end was trimmed by 0 bases and the J gene end by 4 bases; junction bases not matched to a gene: 16. The CDR3 reads CASSQEVPVSNGGGETQYF. As DNA, the CDR3 is TGCGCCAGCAGCCAAGAGGTTCCGGTCTCCAACGGGGGGGGAGAGACCCAGTACTTC.

In regard to this clonotype: A much larger clone differs by one base, so this may be a read error. The rearrangement uses TRBV6-1 and TRBJ2-7; possibly TRBD2 for D (7 bases). Germline CDR1 reads MNHNS; CDR2 reads SASEGT. This CDR3 comprises 15 residues. Trimming removed 7 bases from V and 0 bases from J, with 16 bases in between. The CDR3 region is CASTKGGGASYEQYF. The CDR3 DNA follows: TGTGCCAGCACCAAGGGGGGAGGGGCCTCCTACGAGCAGTACTTC.

This clonotype was counted a few times. The DNA of the CDR3 is TGCAGTGCTAGGAAGTCGGGGGGGGGCGCTGGCACCGGGGAGCTGTTTTTT. This gives the protein CSARKSGGGAGTGELFF. The rearrangement links TRBV20-1 to TRBJ2-2, with TRBD2 identical over 8 bases. J gave up 4 bases and V 3 bases, and 13 bases lay outside the gene matches. Germline assignment: CDR1 DFQATT and CDR2 SNEGSKA (reference sequence). The CDR3 spans 17 residues.